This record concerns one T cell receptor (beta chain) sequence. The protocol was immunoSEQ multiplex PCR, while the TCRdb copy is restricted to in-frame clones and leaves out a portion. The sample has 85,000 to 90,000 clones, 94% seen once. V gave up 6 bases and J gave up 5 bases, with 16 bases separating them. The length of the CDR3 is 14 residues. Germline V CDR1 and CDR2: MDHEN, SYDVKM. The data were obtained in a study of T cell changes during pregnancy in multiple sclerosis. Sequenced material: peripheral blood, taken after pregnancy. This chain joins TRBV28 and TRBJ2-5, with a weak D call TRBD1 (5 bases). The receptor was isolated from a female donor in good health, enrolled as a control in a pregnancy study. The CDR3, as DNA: TGTGCCAGCAGCCTCACAGGCCTCCGGGAGACCCAGTACTTC. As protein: CASSLTGLRETQYF.